The present T cell receptor beta chain was sequenced within a study of T-cell memory formation after mild COVID-19. Study-wide results and limits: Later expanders leaned CD4+, whereas clones that contracted between day 15 and 85 were balanced CD4/CD8.

Remarks on this clonotype: What it recognizes is unknown.

TCRdb analysed the 5' RACE reads with MiXCR anew, one entry per CDR3 protein. This sample carries roughly 110,000 distinct CDR3 sequences, approximately 14% of them seen once, and the ten largest clones take approximately 43%. Sequenced sample: PBMCs or a T cell subset sorted from them (not recorded which). The clonotype originates from a man aged 18 to 29 who had mild COVID-19 (a few samples of this study predate the infection). Cell type and time point are not known.

The DNA of the CDR3 is TGCGCCAGCAGTGGCGGGACTAGCGGGTCGGTCACAGATACGCAGTATTTT. This sequence encodes CASSGGTSGSVTDTQYF. V gene TRBV4-3 combines with J gene TRBJ2-3, with 12 bases aligning to TRBD2. Losses at the gene ends were 6 bases for V and 2 bases for J; bases not matched to a gene: 9. The CDR3 runs to 17 residues. The germline gives CDR1 LGHNA, CDR2 YSLEER.